This TCR beta chain was retrieved from a study of cytomegalovirus exposure and HLA in healthy donors. PCR involved 60 Vbeta and 13 Jbeta primers. TCRdb keeps only in-frame clones here, not all; method: immunoSEQ multiplex PCR. The sample consists of more than 95,000 clones, around 75% of them appearing once. To note about this clone: Its antigen is not identified.

The germline CDR1 and CDR2 sequences are MGHRA and YSYEKL. This CDR3 comprises 17 residues. The ends were cut back, 2 bases at V and 0 bases at J, with 11 bases in the middle. Whole-study results and caveats: Association of 16,951 TCR beta sequences with HLA alleles was found at 0.05 false discovery rate in a later analysis. In an earlier analysis, productive rearrangement rates for most beta V segments clustered near 90% or 30%. The availability of immune exposure information extended only to CMV serostatus. Most CMV-associated TCR beta chains appeared HLA-restricted in a later analysis.

The sequence was obtained from a woman aged 45-60 years in good health and CMV-seronegative. The V call is TRBV4-1, the J call TRBJ2-6; TRBD2 is a possible D gene (6 bases). Sequenced material: PBMCs. DNA for the CDR3: TGCGCCAGCAGCCAACTTACTAGCAACTCTGGGGCCAACGTCCTGACTTTC. This encodes CASSQLTSNSGANVLTF.